A single sample gave rise to the 2 T cell receptor beta chains below, sequenced in a study of T cell repertoires in cytomegalovirus infection. TCRdb analysed the reads with MiXCR anew, one entry per CDR3 protein. The profile covers more than 250,000 distinct CDR3 sequences, with approximately 13% appearing a single time and roughly 8.9% taken by the ten largest. Sequencing was carried out using PBMCs. Source of these receptors: a human donor in good health (CMV status not recorded). Some clones in this sample may be carry-over from other donors' samples.

Ten or more counts support this clonotype. The genes are TRBV28 and TRBJ2-7, with D perhaps TRBD1 (5 bases). V lost 8 bases, J lost 0 bases, and 14 bases lay in between. The germline gives CDR1 MDHEN, CDR2 SYDVKM. The CDR3 extends over 14 amino acids. CDR3 sequence: CASRPGLTSYEQYF. As DNA, the CDR3 is TGTGCCAGCCGTCCAGGGCTTACCTCCTACGAGCAGTACTTC.

The chain recombines TRBV28 with TRBJ1-1; possible D gene TRBD1, 5 bases. The CDR3 extends over 18 amino acids. Germline V gene lookup returns CDR1 MDHEN and CDR2 SYDVKM. V gave up 1 base and J gave up 6 bases, with 24 bases separating them. CDR3 sequence: CASSLLGRGEAGGAEAFF. The CDR3 region has the DNA TGTGCCAGCAGTTTATTGGGTCGGGGGGAGGCAGGAGGCGCTGAAGCTTTCTTT.